The clone carrying this T cell receptor (beta chain) showed up many times. Its antigen is undetermined. The germline V gene encodes CDR1 SGHVS and CDR2 FQNEAQ. The CDR3 has 15 residues. The ends lost 5 bases at V and 3 bases at J; junction bases unmatched: 7. This specimen belongs to a study of T cell repertoires in cytomegalovirus infection. Study-level information: It was the public TCR beta signatures that indicated both CMV infection and matching HLA type. Whole-study results and caveats: The study identified carriers of CMV plus the relevant HLA from cumulative public TCR beta family frequency. The ex vivo response showed dominance by HLA-C-restricted CMV-specific TCR beta clonotypes.

Each CDR3 protein is one row after TCRdb ran MiXCR on the reads. The data hold approximately 250,000 distinct CDR3 sequences, with approximately 7% observed a single time. The receptor's source is a human donor in good health (CMV status not recorded). Some clones in this sample may be carry-over from other donors' samples. The material sequenced was PBMCs. This chain links TRBV7-8 with TRBJ2-7; TRBD1 aligns across 10 bases. The CDR3 DNA reads TGTGCCAGCAGCGGAAGGACAGGGGGAGGCTACGAGCAGTACTTC. This translates into CASSGRTGGGYEQYF.